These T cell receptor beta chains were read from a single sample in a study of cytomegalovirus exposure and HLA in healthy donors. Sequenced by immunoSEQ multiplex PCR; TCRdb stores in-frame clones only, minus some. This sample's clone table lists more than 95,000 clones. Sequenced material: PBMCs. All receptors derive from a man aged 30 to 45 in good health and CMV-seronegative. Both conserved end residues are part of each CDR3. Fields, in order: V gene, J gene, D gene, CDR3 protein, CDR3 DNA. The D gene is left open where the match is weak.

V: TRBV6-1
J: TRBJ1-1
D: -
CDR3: CASSEARGGEAFF
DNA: TGTGCCAGCAGTGAAGCCAGGGGCGGTGAAGCTTTCTTT

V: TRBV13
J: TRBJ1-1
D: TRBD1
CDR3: CASSEEGASSGTEAFF
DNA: TGTGCCAGCAGCGAGGAGGGGGCGAGTTCGGGCACTGAAGCTTTCTTT

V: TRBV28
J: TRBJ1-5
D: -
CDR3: CASSLWGADQPQHF
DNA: TGTGCCAGCAGTTTATGGGGGGCAGACCAGCCCCAGCATTTT

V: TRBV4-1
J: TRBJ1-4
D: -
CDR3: CASSQDRGGNEKLFF
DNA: TGCGCCAGCAGCCAAGACAGGGGTGGTAATGAAAAACTGTTTTTT

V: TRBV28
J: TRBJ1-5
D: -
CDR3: CASSPAPFRGDQPQHF
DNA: TGTGCCAGCAGCCCCGCTCCATTCAGAGGCGATCAGCCCCAGCATTTT

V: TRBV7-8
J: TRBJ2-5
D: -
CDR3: CASSQGPEEETQYF
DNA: TGTGCCAGCAGCCAGGGGCCAGAGGAAGAGACCCAGTACTTC

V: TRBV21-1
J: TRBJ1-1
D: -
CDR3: CASRGGRGLKNTEAFF
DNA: TGTGCCAGCAGAGGGGGCAGGGGCCTAAAGAACACTGAAGCTTTCTTT

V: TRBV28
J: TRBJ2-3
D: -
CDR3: CASLMPGSTDTQYF
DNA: TGTGCCAGCCTTATGCCGGGGAGCACAGATACGCAGTATTTT

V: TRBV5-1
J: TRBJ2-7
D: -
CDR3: CASSLAIGTGASYEQYF
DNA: TGCGCCAGCAGCTTGGCCATCGGTACGGGAGCGTCCTACGAGCAGTACTTC

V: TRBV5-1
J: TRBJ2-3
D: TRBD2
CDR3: CASSPWAGVGDTQYF
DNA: TGCGCCAGCAGCCCATGGGCGGGAGTAGGAGATACGCAGTATTTT

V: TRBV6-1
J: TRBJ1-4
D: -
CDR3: CASRRIALNEKLFF
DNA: TGTGCCAGCAGGAGAATCGCCCTTAATGAAAAACTGTTTTTT

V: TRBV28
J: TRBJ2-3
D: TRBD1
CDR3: CASSQGQGKGPDTQYF
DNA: TGTGCCAGCAGTCAAGGACAGGGTAAGGGTCCAGATACGCAGTATTTT

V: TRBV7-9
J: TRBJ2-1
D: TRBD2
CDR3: CASSSRLAASYNEQFF
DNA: TGTGCCAGCAGCTCTCGACTAGCGGCTTCCTACAATGAGCAGTTCTTC

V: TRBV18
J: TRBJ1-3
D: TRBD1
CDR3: CASSPGQGFSGNTIYF
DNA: TGTGCCAGCTCACCGGGACAGGGGTTTTCTGGAAACACCATATATTTT

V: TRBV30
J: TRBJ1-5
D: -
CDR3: CAWSRRQAYSNQPQHF
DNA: TGTGCCTGGAGCAGACGACAGGCTTATAGCAATCAGCCCCAGCATTTT

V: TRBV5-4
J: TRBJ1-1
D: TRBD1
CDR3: CASRSGGQGALNTEAFF
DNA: TGTGCCAGCAGGTCTGGCGGGCAGGGGGCTCTGAACACTGAAGCTTTCTTT

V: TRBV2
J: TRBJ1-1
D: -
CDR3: CASSEDRATEAFF
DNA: TGTGCCAGCAGTGAAGACAGGGCCACTGAAGCTTTCTTT

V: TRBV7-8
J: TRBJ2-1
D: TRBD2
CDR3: CASSLSGSGSNEQFF
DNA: TGTGCCAGCAGCCTTAGCGGGAGTGGATCCAATGAGCAGTTCTTC

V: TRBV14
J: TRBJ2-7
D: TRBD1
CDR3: CASSQLDRHRPYEQYF
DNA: TGTGCCAGCAGCCAATTGGACAGGCACCGACCCTACGAGCAGTACTTC

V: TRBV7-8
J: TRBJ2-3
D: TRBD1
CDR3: CASSQTGVLTDTQYF
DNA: TGTGCCAGCAGCCAAACAGGGGTTCTCACAGATACGCAGTATTTT

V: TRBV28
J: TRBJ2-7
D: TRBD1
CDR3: CASSLLTGDHEQYF
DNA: TGTGCCAGCAGTTTATTGACAGGGGACCACGAGCAGTACTTC

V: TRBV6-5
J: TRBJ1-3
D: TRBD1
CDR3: CASSRQGKSGNTIYF
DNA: TGTGCCAGCAGTAGACAGGGAAAATCCGGAAACACCATATATTTT

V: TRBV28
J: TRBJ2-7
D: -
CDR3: CASNQGHSYEQYF
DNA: TGTGCCAGCAACCAGGGGCACTCCTACGAGCAGTACTTC

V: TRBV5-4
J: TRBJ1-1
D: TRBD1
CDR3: CASSLQGAAEAFF
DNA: TGTGCCAGCAGCTTACAGGGGGCCGCTGAAGCTTTCTTT

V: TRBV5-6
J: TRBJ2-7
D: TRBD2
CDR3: CASSFGTSIYEQYF
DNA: TGTGCCAGCAGCTTTGGGACTAGCATCTACGAGCAGTACTTC

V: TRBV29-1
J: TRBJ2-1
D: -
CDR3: CSVMTHEQFF
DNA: TGCAGCGTCATGACTCATGAGCAGTTCTTC

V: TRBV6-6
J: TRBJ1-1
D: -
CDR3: CASSYSPGETEAFF
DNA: TGTGCCAGCAGTTACTCTCCAGGGGAAACTGAAGCTTTCTTT

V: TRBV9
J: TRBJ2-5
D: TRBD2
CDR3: CASSATSGRSQETQYF
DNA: TGTGCCAGCAGCGCGACTAGCGGGAGAAGCCAAGAGACCCAGTACTTC

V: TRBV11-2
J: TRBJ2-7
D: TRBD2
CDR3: CASRRGLADPYEQYF
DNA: TGTGCCAGCAGACGCGGACTAGCGGACCCCTACGAGCAGTACTTC

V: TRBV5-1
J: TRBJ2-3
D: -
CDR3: CASSPDFLAVVRDTQYF
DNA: TGCGCCAGCAGCCCTGATTTTTTGGCGGTTGTACGAGATACGCAGTATTTT

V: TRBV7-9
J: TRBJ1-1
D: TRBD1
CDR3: CASRPGQGMISTEAFF
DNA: TGTGCCAGCAGGCCGGGACAGGGTATGATAAGCACTGAAGCTTTCTTT

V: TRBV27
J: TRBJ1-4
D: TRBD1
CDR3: CASSPSTGSYEKLFF
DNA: TGTGCCAGCAGTCCCTCGACAGGGTCGTATGAAAAACTGTTTTTT

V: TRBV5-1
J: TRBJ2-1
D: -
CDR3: CASSLDGAISYNEQFF
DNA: TGCGCCAGCAGCCTTGATGGAGCAATCTCCTACAATGAGCAGTTCTTC

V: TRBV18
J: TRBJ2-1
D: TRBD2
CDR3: CASSRTRLAGAGQFF
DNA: TGTGCCAGCTCACGAACGCGACTAGCGGGAGCTGGGCAGTTCTTC

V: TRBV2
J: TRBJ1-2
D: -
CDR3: CARGAFVGYGYTF
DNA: TGTGCCAGGGGGGCGTTTGTAGGCTATGGCTACACCTTC

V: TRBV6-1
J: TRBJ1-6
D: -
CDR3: CASSDGGSYNSPLHF
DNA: TGTGCCAGCAGTGACGGGGGCTCCTATAATTCACCCCTCCACTTT

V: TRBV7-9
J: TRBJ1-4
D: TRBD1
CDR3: CASSFGTGFEKLFF
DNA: TGTGCCAGCAGCTTCGGGACAGGGTTTGAAAAACTGTTTTTT

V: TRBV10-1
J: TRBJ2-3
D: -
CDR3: CASSLWTRETDTQYF
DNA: TGCGCCAGCAGTCTCTGGACAAGAGAAACAGATACGCAGTATTTT

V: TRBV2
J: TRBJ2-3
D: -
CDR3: CASSEAPSGDTQYF
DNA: TGTGCCAGCAGTGAAGCACCCTCCGGGGATACGCAGTATTTT

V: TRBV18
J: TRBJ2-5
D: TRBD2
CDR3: CASSPTREGQETQYF
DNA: TGTGCCAGCTCACCAACTCGGGAGGGCCAAGAGACCCAGTACTTC

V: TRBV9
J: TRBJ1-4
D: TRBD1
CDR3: CASSGGQGLGEKLFF
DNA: TGTGCCAGCAGCGGTGGACAGGGATTGGGTGAAAAACTGTTTTTT

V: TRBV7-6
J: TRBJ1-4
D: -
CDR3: CASGDTGETEKLLF
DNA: TGTGCCAGCGGTGATACAGGCGAGACTGAAAAACTGCTTTTT

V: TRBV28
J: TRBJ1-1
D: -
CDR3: CASSLEITEAFF
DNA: TGTGCCAGCAGCCTAGAAATCACTGAAGCTTTCTTT

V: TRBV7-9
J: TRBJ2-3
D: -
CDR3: CASSFNPVGFAGYTDTQYF
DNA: TGTGCCAGCAGCTTCAACCCCGTTGGATTCGCGGGATACACAGATACGCAGTATTTT

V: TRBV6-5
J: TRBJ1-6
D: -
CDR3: CASSPSAGYSPLHF
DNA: TGTGCCAGCAGTCCCTCGGCAGGATATTCACCCCTCCACTTT

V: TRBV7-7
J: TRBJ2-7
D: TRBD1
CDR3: CASSLGQGEGYEQYF
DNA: TGTGCCAGCAGCTTGGGACAGGGGGAAGGCTACGAGCAGTACTTC

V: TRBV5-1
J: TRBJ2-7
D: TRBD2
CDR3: CASSGGLAVLPYEQYF
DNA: TGCGCCAGCAGCGGCGGACTAGCGGTACTACCCTACGAGCAGTACTTC

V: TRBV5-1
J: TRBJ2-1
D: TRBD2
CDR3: CASSFSGRSSYNEQFF
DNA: TGCGCCAGCAGCTTTAGCGGGAGGAGCTCCTACAATGAGCAGTTCTTC

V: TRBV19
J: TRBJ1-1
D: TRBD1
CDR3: CASSSGQGRTEAFF
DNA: TGTGCCAGTAGTAGCGGACAGGGGCGGACTGAAGCTTTCTTT

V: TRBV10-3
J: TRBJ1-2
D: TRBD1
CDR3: CAIRPDRAEGYTF
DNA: TGTGCCATCCGTCCCGACAGGGCTGAAGGCTACACCTTC

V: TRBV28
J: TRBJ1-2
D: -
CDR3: CASTLAQGIYGYTF
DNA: TGTGCTAGCACCCTCGCACAGGGAATCTATGGCTACACCTTC

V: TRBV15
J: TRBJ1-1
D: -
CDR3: CATSRDHGGNTEAFF
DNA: TGTGCCACCAGCAGAGATCACGGGGGGAACACTGAAGCTTTCTTT

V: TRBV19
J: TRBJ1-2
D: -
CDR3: CASSWNVERGGGYTF
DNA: TGTGCCAGTAGTTGGAACGTCGAACGGGGAGGAGGCTACACCTTC

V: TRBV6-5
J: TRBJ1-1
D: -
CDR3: CASSYSLLNTEAFF
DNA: TGTGCCAGCAGTTACTCCCTCCTTAACACTGAAGCTTTCTTT

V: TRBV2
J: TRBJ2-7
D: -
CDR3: CASCPGSTYEQYF
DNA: TGTGCCAGCTGCCCGGGGAGCACCTACGAGCAGTACTTC

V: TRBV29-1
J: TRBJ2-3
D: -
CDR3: CSVVGLRSTDTQYF
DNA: TGCAGCGTTGTCGGACTCCGGTCCACAGATACGCAGTATTTT

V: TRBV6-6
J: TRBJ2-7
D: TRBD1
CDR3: CASSLGQGPYEQYF
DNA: TGTGCCAGCAGCCTTGGACAGGGGCCCTACGAGCAGTACTTC

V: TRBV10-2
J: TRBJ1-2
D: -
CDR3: CASSHPGGGPNGYTF
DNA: TGCGCCAGCAGTCACCCCGGGGGGGGACCGAATGGCTACACCTTC

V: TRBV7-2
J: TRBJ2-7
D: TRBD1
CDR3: CASQLGQETYEQYF
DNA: TGTGCCAGCCAATTGGGACAGGAGACCTACGAGCAGTACTTC

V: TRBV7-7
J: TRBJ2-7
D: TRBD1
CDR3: CASSSPTGAREQYF
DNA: TGTGCTAGCAGCAGCCCAACAGGGGCTCGCGAGCAGTACTTC